This T cell receptor beta chain came from a study of blood T cell repertoires in COVID-19. About the study: T cells, B-cell-depleted T cells, or PBMCs provided the cDNA or gDNA that served as material.

The CDR3 spans 16 residues. With 4 bases removed from V and 0 bases from J, the gap between germline ends came to 15 bases. The V gene's germline CDR1 is MNHEY and CDR2 SVGEGT. Profiling relied on immunoSEQ multiplex PCR, and the TCRdb table lists in-frame clones only, not all of them. The data contain more than 95,000 clones, 75% to 85% of them singletons. The sample taken for sequencing was peripheral blood. The sequence was obtained from a woman in her sixties or seventies with acute or convalescent COVID-19. The V call is TRBV6-2 or TRBV6-3, the J call TRBJ1-1; D may be TRBD1 (6 bases). The CDR3 is CASSSIDRLMNTEAFF. The CDR3 DNA reads as TGTGCCAGCAGTTCGATTGACAGGCTAATGAACACTGAAGCTTTCTTT.